These 18 T cell receptor beta chains were sequenced from one sample in a study of immune characterization of retroperitoneal liposarcoma. Via MiXCR, TCRdb re-called the PCR reads, giving one row per CDR3 protein. The sample lists roughly 8,000 distinct CDR3 sequences, 25% to 30% occurring once. The material sequenced was blood. Receptors were obtained from a male donor with retroperitoneal liposarcoma.

This clonotype is deemed medium-sized. CDR3 in DNA: TGTGCCATCAGTGAGTTGGGATGGGGCTACACCTTC. Its translation: CAISELGWGYTF. The V gene is TRBV10-3, the J gene TRBJ1-2; D not certain. Trimming removed 1 base from V and 8 bases from J, with 8 bases in between. There are 12 residues in the CDR3. CDR1 and CDR2 (germline): ENHRY, SYGVKD.

This rearrangement joins TRBV7-8 to TRBJ2-1; 10 positions agree with TRBD1. The CDR3 has 13 amino acids. Losses at the gene ends were 8 bases for V and 10 bases for J; bases not matched to a gene: 8. Germline loops: CDR1 SGHVS, CDR2 FQNEAQ. This CDR3 is CASFGTGAYEQFF. The DNA for the CDR3 is TGTGCCAGCTTCGGGACAGGGGCCTACGAGCAGTTCTTC.

This clonotype qualifies as large. V usage is TRBV27 and J usage is TRBJ2-1; 8 nucleotides agree with TRBD2. Germline CDR1 MNHEY, CDR2 SMNVEV (reference sequence). V lost 6 bases and J lost 6; bases outside the gene matches: 16. There are 17 residues in the CDR3. The CDR3 spells CASRLALISSGFNEQFF. CDR3 nucleotides: TGTGCCAGCAGGTTAGCCCTGATTTCTAGCGGGTTCAATGAGCAGTTCTTC.

J is TRBJ1-1 and V is TRBV29-1; D uncertain. The CDR3 length is 13 residues. Germline V CDR1 and CDR2: SQVTM, ANQGSEA. With 4 bases removed from V and 0 bases from J, the gap between germline ends came to 9 bases. The CDR3 bases are TGCAGCGTTGGTGGGGAGATGAACACTGAAGCTTTCTTT. Translating gives CSVGGEMNTEAFF.

By frequency in the sample, this clonotype is medium-sized. V usage is TRBV6-1 and J usage is TRBJ2-1, with a possible D match to TRBD1 (5 bases). The assigned J gene may be wrong: the sequence end matches TRBJ2-7 better. This CDR3 is 14 amino acids long. Germline CDR1 and CDR2: MNHNS and SASEGT. The CDR3 DNA reads TGTGCCAGCAGTGAAGCGCCTAGGACATACGAGCAGTACTTC. It yields the protein CASSEAPRTYEQYF.

The gene calls are TRBV6-1 and TRBJ2-1; 7 nucleotides agree with TRBD2. The J call may be in error: the DNA end matches TRBJ2-5 better. Germline V gene sequence: CDR1 MNHNS, CDR2 SASEGT. This CDR3 spans 14 amino acids. In DNA form, the CDR3 reads TGTGCCAGCAGAGTATGGGGGGGCCAAGAGACCCAGTACTTC. The encoded protein is CASRVWGGQETQYF.

This clonotype has a count of ten or more. The CDR3 sequence: CASKGERNTEAFF. Here the CDR3 DNA reads TGCGCCAGCAAGGGAGAGCGGAACACTGAAGCTTTCTTT. The J gene is TRBJ1-1, the V gene TRBV4-1; D ambiguous. With 7 bases removed from V and 1 base from J, the gap between germline ends came to 10 bases. This CDR3 region has 13 residues. The germline CDR1 and CDR2 sequences are MGHRA and YSYEKL.

This clonotype was found a few times. V and J are TRBV6-1 and TRBJ1-4; possible D gene TRBD1, 6 bases. CDR1 is MNHNS, CDR2 SASEGT, per germline. The V end was cut by 1 base, the J end by 10 bases, with 16 bases between. The CDR3 loop spans 15 amino acids. CDR3 in DNA: TGTGCCAGCAGTGAAGTAGTCCAGGGGCAGGGAAAACTGTTTTTT. Protein: CASSEVVQGQGKLFF.

The chain has TRBV4-3 and TRBJ2-2; D perhaps matches TRBD2 (6 bases). Germline values: CDR1 LGHNA, CDR2 YSLEER. The V and J ends lost 0 bases and 5 bases respectively, with 13 bases between them. The CDR3 loop spans 16 amino acids. CDR3: CASSQEGSGSTGELFF. CDR3 DNA: TGCGCCAGCAGCCAAGAAGGTAGCGGATCAACCGGGGAGCTGTTTTTT.

This clonotype is termed medium-sized. The chain joins TRBV7-2 to TRBJ2-1, with 14 bases matching TRBD2. The V and J ends lost 5 bases and 8 bases, in that order; junction bases with no gene match: 5. The CDR3 totals 15 residues. Germline V gene lookup returns CDR1 SGHTA and CDR2 FQGNSA. The CDR3 DNA is TGTGCCAGCAGCCCCGGACTAGCGGGAGGCGATGAGCAGTTCTTC. Translation gives CASSPGLAGGDEQFF.

This clonotype was observed a handful of times. The rearrangement links TRBV28 to TRBJ2-1, with 13 bases lining up with TRBD2. From germline, CDR1 is MDHEN and CDR2 SYDVKM. The V gene end was trimmed by 6 bases and the J gene end by 2 bases; junction bases not matched to a gene: 4. The CDR3 length is 16 residues. CDR3 sequence (DNA): TGTGCCAGCAGCGGACTAGCGGGAGAGACCTACAATGAGCAGTTCTTC. As protein: CASSGLAGETYNEQFF.

This chain joins TRBV27 and TRBJ1-1; D gene uncertain. V lost 3 bases and J lost 7, with 12 bases in between. Germline V gene sequence: CDR1 MNHEY, CDR2 SMNVEV (reference sequence). This CDR3 has 13 residues. This chain's CDR3 is CASSFSVRDEAFF. The CDR3 coding sequence is TGTGCCAGCAGTTTCAGCGTCAGAGATGAAGCTTTCTTT.

The chain links TRBV24-1 to TRBJ2-1, with a weak D call TRBD1 (6 bases). Germline CDR1 KGHDR, CDR2 SFDVKD. This CDR3 is 14 amino acids long. V was clipped by 4 bases and J by 10 bases, with 16 bases between them. CDR3 coding DNA: TGTGCCACCAGTGACAGTCACGAGACAGGAGAGCAGTTCTTC. Amino acid sequence: CATSDSHETGEQFF.

At least ten counts were recorded for this clonotype. The chain is built from TRBV6-1 and TRBJ1-2, with TRBD1 identical over 7 bases. Per the germline V gene, CDR1 is MNHNS and CDR2 is SASEGT. The junction had 5 bases not matched to a gene; V was cut back by 4 bases and J by 6 bases. CDR3 length: 13 residues. CDR3 nucleotides: TGTGCCAGCAGTGGAAACACAGGGGATGGCTACACCTTC. As protein: CASSGNTGDGYTF.

This clonotype was observed a handful of times. The chain links TRBV6-1 to TRBJ2-1; TRBD2 matches at 12 bases. CDR3 length: 16 amino acids. Trimming cost V 4 bases and J 6 bases; bases outside gene matches: 7. CDR1 is MNHNS, CDR2 SASEGT, per germline. As DNA, the CDR3 is TGTGCCAGCAGTGCCGGGACTAGCGGGCTCTTCAATGAGCAGTTCTTC. Protein sequence: CASSAGTSGLFNEQFF.

This chain links TRBV5-1 with TRBJ2-1; 13 nucleotides agree with TRBD2. Trimming at V came to 3 bases and at J to 9 bases, leaving 6 bases not matched to a gene. The CDR3 extends over 15 amino acids. CDR1 SGHRS and CDR2 YFSETQ come from the germline V gene. The CDR3 is CASSSTSGRLGEQFF. Here the CDR3 DNA reads TGCGCCAGCAGCTCGACTAGCGGGAGGTTGGGTGAGCAGTTCTTC.

V gene TRBV25-1 combines with J gene TRBJ2-3; no firm D call. The V end lost 10 bases, the J end lost 5 bases, and 10 bases lay between the germline ends. Germline-derived CDR1 and CDR2 are MGHDK and SYGVNS. The CDR3 consists of 11 residues. Here the CDR3 reads CATPGRDTQYF. The CDR3 DNA sequence: TGTGCCACCCCCGGACGAGATACGCAGTATTTT. Based on the CDR3 plus reference TRBV25-1 and TRBJ2-3, the full variable domain is EADIYQTPRYLVIGTGKKITLECSQTMGHDKMYWYQQDPGMELHLIHYSYGVNSTEKGDLSSESTVSRIRTEHFPLTLESARPSHTSQYLCATPGRDTQYFGPGTRLTVL.

V usage is TRBV6-6 and J usage is TRBJ1-1, with 10 bases fitting TRBD1. The CDR3 loop spans 15 amino acids. Germline V CDR1 and CDR2: MNHNY, SVGAGI (reference sequence). The trim removed 5 bases at V and 6 bases at J, leaving 9 bases unmatched. The CDR3 nucleotides read TGTGCCAGCAGTCTCTCGACAGGGGGCGTCGCTGAAGCTTTCTTT. This translates into CASSLSTGGVAEAFF.